This entry lists 26 T cell receptor beta chains sequenced from one sample in a study of Graves' ophthalmopathy and Graves' hyperthyroidism. Transcripts of RNA were the source for amplifying TCR beta CDR3 regions. The first-round RT-PCR employed HTBI primers together with the Qiagen OneStep RT-PCR kit. A multiplex PCR was then performed as the second round. TCRdb ran MiXCR on the multiplex PCR reads and lists one entry per CDR3 protein. The table includes under 800,000 distinct CDR3 sequences, about 20% detected once. The sequenced sample consisted of peripheral blood. Every receptor here comes from a woman aged 18-30 years with stable Graves' hyperthyroidism. Some clones in this sample may be carry-over from other donors' samples.

CDR3 sequence reads: CASSDEQGAGWTEAFF. Here the CDR3 DNA reads TGTGCCAGCAGTGACGAACAGGGGGCTGGGTGGACTGAAGCTTTCTTT. The rearrangement uses TRBV6-1 and TRBJ1-1; 9 bases map to TRBD1. Germline V CDR1 and CDR2: MNHNS, SASEGT. Trimming cost V 3 bases and J 5 bases; bases outside gene matches: 10. The length of the CDR3 is 16 residues.

The chain joins TRBV30 to TRBJ1-1, with 7 nucleotides matching TRBD1. CDR1 GTSNPN and CDR2 SVGIG come from the germline V gene (reference sequence). The CDR3 consists of 14 residues. With V trimmed by 6 bases and J by 3 bases, 10 bases remained unmatched. CDR3 sequence: CACMVTGVYTEAFF. DNA of the CDR3: TGTGCCTGCATGGTTACAGGGGTTTACACTGAAGCTTTCTTT.

The V and J genes are TRBV6-2 or TRBV6-3 and TRBJ2-7; D is perhaps TRBD1 (6 bases). V shed 1 base and J shed 6 bases, with 10 bases lying between them. This CDR3 is built from 13 residues. Germline V CDR1 and CDR2: MNHEY, SVGEGT. CDR3 DNA sequence: TGTGCCAGCAGTTACTGGGGGCATGCCGAGCAGTACTTC. It translates to CASSYWGHAEQYF.

This clonotype appeared a single time. V gene TRBV6-1 combines with J gene TRBJ2-7; 12 bases fit TRBD1. This CDR3 is built from 15 residues. Germline V lookup: CDR1 MNHNS, CDR2 SASEGT. With V trimmed by 8 bases and J by 6 bases, 11 bases remained unmatched. As DNA, the CDR3 is TGTGCCAGCGAAACAGGGGGACAGGGGGCGGTCGAGCAGTACTTC. It yields the protein CASETGGQGAVEQYF.

J is TRBJ2-5 and V is TRBV9; D could derive from TRBD1 or TRBD2 (6 bases each). V lost 3 bases to trimming and J lost 2 bases, with 14 bases between them. CDR1 is SGDLS and CDR2 is YYNGEE in the germline V gene. The CDR3 covers 15 residues. The CDR3 is CASSAEGRGQETQYF. The CDR3 nucleotides read TGTGCCAGCAGCGCGGAGGGTAGGGGGCAAGAGACCCAGTACTTC. Full variable domain (outside the CDR3, taken from reference TRBV9 and TRBJ2-5): DSGVTQTPKHLITATGQRVTLRCSPRSGDLSVYWYQQSLDQGLQFLIQYYNGEERAKGNILERFSAQQFPDLHSELNLSSLELGDSALYFCASSAEGRGQETQYFGPGTRLLVL.

This clonotype was picked up a small number of times. CDR3 amino acids: CASSSGTSTYEQYF. In nucleotides, the CDR3 is TGTGCCAGCAGTTCCGGGACATCGACCTACGAGCAGTACTTC. V is TRBV28 and J is TRBJ2-7, with D maybe TRBD1 (6 bases). The CDR3 contains 14 residues. V shed 4 bases and J shed 2 bases, with 12 bases lying between them. Germline CDR1 and CDR2: MDHEN and SYDVKM.

The chain uses TRBV6-2 or TRBV6-3 and TRBJ1-5; D not resolved. Between the trimmed V and J ends, which lost 5 bases and 5 bases, there was a span of 16 bases. CDR3 length: 15 amino acids. Germline CDR1 and CDR2: MNHEY and SVGEGT. The DNA for the CDR3 is TGTGCCAGCAGTCACCCTCAGCAGGTCGATCAGCCCCAGCATTTT. This encodes CASSHPQQVDQPQHF.

The genes are TRBV19 and TRBJ1-2, with TRBD1 matching 7 bases. There are 16 residues in the CDR3. Germline trimming cut 4 bases from V and 7 bases from J; bases unmatched to any gene: 15. The germline V gene encodes CDR1 LNHDA and CDR2 SQIVND (reference sequence). The CDR3 is CASSTYRQGKSTGYTF. In DNA form, the CDR3 reads TGTGCCAGTAGTACATATCGACAGGGAAAATCCACTGGCTACACCTTC.

Ten or more counts support this clonotype. The chain links TRBV14 to TRBJ1-2, with D uncertain. This CDR3 region has 13 residues. From germline, CDR1 is SGHDN and CDR2 FVKESK. Trimming took off 1 base at V and 2 bases at J, with 5 bases between the two ends. The DNA for the CDR3 is TGTGCCAGCAGCCAAGTCAGAAACTATGGCTACACCTTC. It encodes CASSQVRNYGYTF.

This clonotype was observed many times. The chain recombines TRBV6-5 with TRBJ2-7; 9 bases match TRBD1. The CDR3 length is 11 residues. V shed 2 bases and J 13 bases; nucleotides not matched to a gene: 3. CDR1 MNHEY and CDR2 SVGAGI come from the germline V gene. This chain's CDR3 is CASSYNRGLYF. The CDR3 DNA sequence: TGTGCCAGCAGTTACAACAGGGGGCTTTACTTC.

The CDR3 here is CAWSVTGFGQPQHF. For the CDR3, the DNA is TGTGCCTGGAGTGTTACAGGGTTTGGACAGCCCCAGCATTTT. The V and J genes are TRBV30 and TRBJ1-5, with D possibly matching TRBD1 (6 bases). The germline V gene encodes CDR1 GTSNPN and CDR2 SVGIG (reference sequence). CDR3 length: 14 residues. The V end was cut by 0 bases, the J end by 7 bases, with 13 bases between. Supplemented by reference TRBV30 and TRBJ1-5, the full variable domain reads SQTIHQWPATLVQPVGSPLSLECTVEGTSNPNLYWYRQAAGRGLQLLFYSVGIGQISSEVPQNLSASRPQDRQFILSSKKLLLSDSGFYLCAWSVTGFGQPQHFGDGTRLSIL.

Ten or more counts support this clonotype. V and J are TRBV30 and TRBJ1-1; perhaps TRBD1 as D (5 bases). The CDR3 has 15 residues. V shed 0 bases and J shed 5 bases, with 16 bases lying between them. Germline V gene data show CDR1 as GTSNPN and CDR2 as SVGIG (reference sequence). CDR3 DNA: TGTGCCTGGAGTGTACTGCCCCAGGGAGTTACTGAAGCTTTCTTT. Amino acid sequence: CAWSVLPQGVTEAFF.

This clonotype was seen at least ten times. V gene TRBV12-3 or TRBV12-4 combines with J gene TRBJ2-7; 10 bases map to TRBD1. With V trimmed by 2 bases and J by 11 bases, 9 bases remained unmatched. CDR3 length: 14 amino acids. CDR3 sequence: CASSLRDRGVEKYF. The CDR3 DNA reads as TGTGCCAGCAGTTTAAGGGACAGGGGTGTAGAGAAGTACTTC.

This clonotype has a handful of counts. The V gene is TRBV12-3 or TRBV12-4, the J gene TRBJ2-7, with a possible D match to TRBD1 (5 bases). Between the trimmed V and J ends, which lost 3 bases and 6 bases, there was a span of 12 bases. CDR3 length: 13 residues. CDR3 in DNA: TGTGCCAGCAGTTTTGACCTGCAGGGCGAGCAGTACTTC. The encoded protein is CASSFDLQGEQYF.

This clonotype came up many times. The rearrangement links TRBV6-1 to TRBJ1-5; TRBD1 matches at 11 bases. CDR3 size: 15 residues. Per the germline V gene, CDR1 is MNHNS and CDR2 is SASEGT. V shed 3 bases, J shed 6 bases, and the junction held 4 bases outside the gene matches. The CDR3 DNA is TGTGCCAGCAGTGACATGGGGACAGGGGGTCAGCCCCAGCATTTT. Protein sequence: CASSDMGTGGQPQHF.

The chain joins TRBV2 to TRBJ2-2; D gene unclear. CDR1 SNHLY and CDR2 FYNNEI come from the germline V gene. The CDR3 totals 12 residues. Trimming removed 5 bases at V and 7 bases at J, with 8 bases between. The CDR3 DNA reads TGTGCCAGCAGTAGAGTTAGCGGGGAGCTGTTTTTT. Encoded protein: CASSRVSGELFF.

This clonotype occurred many times. The chain couples TRBV5-1 to TRBJ1-1; D perhaps matches TRBD1 (6 bases). Germline V lookup: CDR1 SGHRS, CDR2 YFSETQ. This CDR3 is 19 amino acids long. V was trimmed by 0 bases and J by 1 base, leaving 22 bases between them. Here the CDR3 reads CASSLARRGFSVRNTEAFF. The DNA of the CDR3 is TGCGCCAGCAGCTTGGCTAGGAGGGGGTTTTCGGTACGGAACACTGAAGCTTTCTTT.

The V gene is TRBV6-1, the J gene TRBJ1-1; D is perhaps TRBD1 (5 bases). Germline V CDR1 and CDR2: MNHNS, SASEGT. The CDR3 sequence is 13 residues long. V was shortened by 11 bases and J by 0 bases, with 13 bases between the two germline ends. Written as DNA, the CDR3 is TGTGCCGGCGGGGGACGGCTGAACACTGAAGCTTTCTTT. Protein sequence: CAGGGRLNTEAFF.

This clonotype was detected ten times or more. This rearrangement joins TRBV2 to TRBJ1-3; D not certain. There are 14 residues in the CDR3. The V end was cut by 6 bases, the J end by 0 bases, with 9 bases between. CDR1 and CDR2 (germline): SNHLY, FYNNEI. DNA of the CDR3: TGTGCCAGCAGCGGCGTCCTCTCTGGAAACACCATATATTTT. It translates to CASSGVLSGNTIYF. Drawing the rest from reference TRBV2 and TRBJ1-3, the complete variable domain is EPEVTQTPSHQVTQMGQEVILRCVPISNHLYFYWYRQILGQKVEFLVSFYNNEISEKSEIFDDQFSVERPDGSNFTLKIRSTKLEDSAMYFCASSGVLSGNTIYFGEGSWLTVV.

The chain carries TRBV27 and TRBJ2-2; D unresolved. Germline assignment: CDR1 MNHEY and CDR2 SMNVEV (reference sequence). This CDR3 has 15 amino acids. Trimming took off 2 bases at V and 5 bases at J, with 12 bases between the two ends. The CDR3 spells CASSLILTPTGELFF. CDR3 bases: TGTGCCAGCAGTTTAATTCTTACACCAACCGGGGAGCTGTTTTTT.

The table lists this clonotype with many counts. The V call is TRBV27, the J call TRBJ2-7; D unclear. The length of the CDR3 is 14 residues. Trimming removed 6 bases from V and 0 bases from J, with 12 bases in between. Germline V CDR1 and CDR2: MNHEY, SMNVEV (reference sequence). CDR3 nucleotides: TGTGCCAGCAGCCCCAGATGGAACTCCTACGAGCAGTACTTC. It encodes CASSPRWNSYEQYF.

This clonotype was observed once. The chain has TRBV29-1 and TRBJ2-5; D is perhaps TRBD2 (6 bases). This CDR3 region has 13 residues. Trimming left V 1 base short and J 4 bases short, with 10 bases between. The germline gives CDR1 SQVTM, CDR2 ANQGSEA. The CDR3 coding sequence is TGCAGCGTTGAAGCGGGAGTAGGAGAGACCCAGTACTTC. It yields the protein CSVEAGVGETQYF.

Concerning this clonotype: The conserved closing phenylalanine or tryptophan is absent in this CDR3, likely reflecting a read error. The chain is built from TRBV15 and TRBJ1-2, with D possibly matching TRBD1 (6 bases). The germline gives CDR1 LNHNV, CDR2 YYDKDF (reference sequence). The CDR3 has 17 amino acids. With 1 base removed from V and 3 bases from J, the gap between germline ends came to 18 bases. CDR3 in amino acids: CATSRVMDSQSHYGYTD. DNA of the CDR3: TGTGCCACCAGCAGAGTAATGGACAGTCAAAGTCACTATGGCTACACCGAC.

The chain has TRBV28 and TRBJ2-5; D not resolved. The CDR3 is made up of 11 amino acids. Germline loops: CDR1 MDHEN, CDR2 SYDVKM. The germline V and J ends were trimmed by 7 bases and 4 bases, with 7 bases remaining between them. CDR3 nucleotides: TGTGCCAGCACCTCTCGAGAGACCCAGTACTTC. Its translation is CASTSRETQYF.

This chain joins TRBV30 and TRBJ1-5, with unresolved D. Germline V gene data show CDR1 as GTSNPN and CDR2 as SVGIG (reference sequence). Trimming took off 2 bases at V and 6 bases at J, with 11 bases between the two ends. This CDR3 has 13 amino acids. CDR3 loop: CAWSTWESQPQHF. The DNA of the CDR3 is TGTGCCTGGAGTACGTGGGAGAGTCAGCCCCAGCATTTT.

In its sample, this clonotype was seen many times. This chain joins TRBV2 and TRBJ1-1; D is possibly TRBD1 (5 bases). Germline V lookup: CDR1 SNHLY, CDR2 FYNNEI. The CDR3 spans 14 residues. Trimming stripped 2 bases from V and 3 bases from J, with 10 bases between. The CDR3 nucleotides read TGTGCCAGCAGTGAATTTAGACAGTACACTGAAGCTTTCTTT. Its protein is CASSEFRQYTEAFF.